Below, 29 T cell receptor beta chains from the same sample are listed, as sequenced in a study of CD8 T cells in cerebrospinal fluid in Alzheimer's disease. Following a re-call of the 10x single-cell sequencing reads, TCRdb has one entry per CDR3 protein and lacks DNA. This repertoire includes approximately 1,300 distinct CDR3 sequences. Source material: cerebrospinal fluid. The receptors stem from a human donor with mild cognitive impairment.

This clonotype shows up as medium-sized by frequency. The CDR3: CASSDWFLGQGAYEQYF. This sequence joins TRBV10-2 and TRBJ2-7; TCRdb's D call of TRBD1 is untestable without DNA. This CDR3 comprises 17 residues. From germline, CDR1 is WSHSY and CDR2 SAAADI.

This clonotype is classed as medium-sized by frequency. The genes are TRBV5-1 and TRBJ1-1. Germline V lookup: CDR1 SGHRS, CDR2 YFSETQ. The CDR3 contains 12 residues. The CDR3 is CASGRTNTEAFF.

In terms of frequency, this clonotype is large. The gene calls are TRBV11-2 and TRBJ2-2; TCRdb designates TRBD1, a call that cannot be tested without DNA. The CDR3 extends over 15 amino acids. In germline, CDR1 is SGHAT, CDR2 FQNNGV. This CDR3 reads CASSWDRGNTGELFF. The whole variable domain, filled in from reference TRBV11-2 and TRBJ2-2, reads EAGVAQSPRYKIIEKRQSVAFWCNPISGHATLYWYQQILGQGPKLLIQFQNNGVVDDSQLPKDRFSAERLKGVDSTLKIQPAKLEDSAVYLCASSWDRGNTGELFFGEGSRLTVL.

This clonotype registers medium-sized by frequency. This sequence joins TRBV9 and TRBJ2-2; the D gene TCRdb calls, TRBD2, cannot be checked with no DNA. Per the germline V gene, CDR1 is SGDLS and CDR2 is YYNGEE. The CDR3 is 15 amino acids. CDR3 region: CASSVEGTSTGELFF.

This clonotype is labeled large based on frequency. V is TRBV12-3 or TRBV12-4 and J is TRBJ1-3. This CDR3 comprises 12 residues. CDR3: CASSLNGNTIYF.

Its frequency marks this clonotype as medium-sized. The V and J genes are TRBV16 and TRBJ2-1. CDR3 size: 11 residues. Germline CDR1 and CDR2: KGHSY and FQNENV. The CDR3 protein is CASSQNNEQFF. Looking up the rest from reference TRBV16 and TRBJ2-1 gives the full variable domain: GEEVAQTPKHLVRGEGQKAKLYCAPIKGHSYVFWYQQVLKNEFKFLISFQNENVFDETGMPKERFSAKCLPNSPCSLEIQATKLEDSAVYFCASSQNNEQFFGPGTRLTVL.

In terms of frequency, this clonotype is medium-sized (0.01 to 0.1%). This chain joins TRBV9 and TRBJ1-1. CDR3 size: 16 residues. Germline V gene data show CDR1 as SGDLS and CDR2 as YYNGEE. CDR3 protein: CASSEPKARVNTEAFF.

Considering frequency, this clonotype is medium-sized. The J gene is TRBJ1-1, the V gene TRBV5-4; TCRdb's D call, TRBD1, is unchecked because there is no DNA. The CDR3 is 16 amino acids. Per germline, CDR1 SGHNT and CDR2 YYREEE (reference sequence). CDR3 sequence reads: CASSLRGGAMNTEAFF.

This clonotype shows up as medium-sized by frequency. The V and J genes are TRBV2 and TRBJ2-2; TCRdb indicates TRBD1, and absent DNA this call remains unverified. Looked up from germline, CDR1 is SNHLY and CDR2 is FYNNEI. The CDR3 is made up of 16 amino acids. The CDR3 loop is CASSRAGGSNTGELFF.

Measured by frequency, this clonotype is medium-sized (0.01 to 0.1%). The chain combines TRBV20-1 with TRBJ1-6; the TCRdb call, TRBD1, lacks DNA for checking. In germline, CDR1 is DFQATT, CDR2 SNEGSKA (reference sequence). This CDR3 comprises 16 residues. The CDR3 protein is CSALGDALKYNSPLHF.

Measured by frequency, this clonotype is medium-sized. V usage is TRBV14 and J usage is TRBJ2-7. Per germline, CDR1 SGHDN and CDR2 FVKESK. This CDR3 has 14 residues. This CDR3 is CASSHGILVHEQYF. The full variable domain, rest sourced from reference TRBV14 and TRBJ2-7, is EAGVTQFPSHSVIEKGQTVTLRCDPISGHDNLYWYRRVMGKEIKFLLHFVKESKQDESGMPNNRFLAERTGGTYSTLKVQPAELEDSGVYFCASSHGILVHEQYFGPGTRLTVT.

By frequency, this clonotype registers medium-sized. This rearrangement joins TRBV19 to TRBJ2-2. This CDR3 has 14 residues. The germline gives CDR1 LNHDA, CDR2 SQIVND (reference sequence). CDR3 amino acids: CASSESANTGELFF.

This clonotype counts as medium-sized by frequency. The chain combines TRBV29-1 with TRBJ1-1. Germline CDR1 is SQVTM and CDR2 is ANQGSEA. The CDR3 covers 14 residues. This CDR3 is CSVEAGRWSAEAFF.

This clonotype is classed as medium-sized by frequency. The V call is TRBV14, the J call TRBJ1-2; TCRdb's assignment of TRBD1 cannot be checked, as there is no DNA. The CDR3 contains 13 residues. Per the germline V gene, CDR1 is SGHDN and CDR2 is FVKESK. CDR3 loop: CASSQRQGGGYTF. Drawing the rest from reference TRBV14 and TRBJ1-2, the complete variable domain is EAGVTQFPSHSVIEKGQTVTLRCDPISGHDNLYWYRRVMGKEIKFLLHFVKESKQDESGMPNNRFLAERTGGTYSTLKVQPAELEDSGVYFCASSQRQGGGYTFGSGTRLTVV.

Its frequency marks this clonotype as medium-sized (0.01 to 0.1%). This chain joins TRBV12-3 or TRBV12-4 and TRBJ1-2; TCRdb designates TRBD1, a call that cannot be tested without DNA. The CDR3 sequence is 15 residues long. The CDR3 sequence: CASRKTGSTLYGYTF.

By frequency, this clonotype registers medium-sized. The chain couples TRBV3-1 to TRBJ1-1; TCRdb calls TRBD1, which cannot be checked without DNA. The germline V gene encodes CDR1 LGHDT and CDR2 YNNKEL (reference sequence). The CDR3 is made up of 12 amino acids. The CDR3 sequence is CASSLRQEEAFF. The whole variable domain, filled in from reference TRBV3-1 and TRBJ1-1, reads DTAVSQTPKYLVTQMGNDKSIKCEQNLGHDTMYWYKQDSKKFLKIMFSYNNKELIINETVPNRFSPKSPDKAHLNLHINSLELGDSAVYFCASSLRQEEAFFGQGTRLTVV.

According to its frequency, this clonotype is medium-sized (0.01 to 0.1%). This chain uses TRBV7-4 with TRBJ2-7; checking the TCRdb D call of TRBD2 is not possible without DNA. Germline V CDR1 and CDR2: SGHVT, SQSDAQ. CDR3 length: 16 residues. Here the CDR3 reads CASSPVIPRGAYEQYF.

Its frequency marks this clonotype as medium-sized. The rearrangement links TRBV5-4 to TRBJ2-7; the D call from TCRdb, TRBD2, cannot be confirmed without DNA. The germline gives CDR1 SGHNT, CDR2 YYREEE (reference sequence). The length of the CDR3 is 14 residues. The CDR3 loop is CASSRSDSSYEQYF.

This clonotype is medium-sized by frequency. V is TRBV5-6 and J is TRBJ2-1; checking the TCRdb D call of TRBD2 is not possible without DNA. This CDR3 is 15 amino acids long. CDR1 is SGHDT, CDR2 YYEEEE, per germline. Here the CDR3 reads CASSLSGAPGNEQFF. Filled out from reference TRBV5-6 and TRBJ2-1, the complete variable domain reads DAGVTQSPTHLIKTRGQQVTLRCSPKSGHDTVSWYQQALGQGPQFIFQYYEEEERQRGNFPDRFSGHQFPNYSSELNVNALLLGDSALYLCASSLSGAPGNEQFFGPGTRLTVL.

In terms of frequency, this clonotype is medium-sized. The CDR3 sequence is CASRKGTGGTEAFF. The V and J genes are TRBV6-2 or TRBV6-3 and TRBJ1-1; TCRdb gives TRBD1 as the D gene, but with no DNA this cannot be confirmed. CDR3 length equals 14 residues. Germline loops: CDR1 MNHEY, CDR2 SVGEGT.

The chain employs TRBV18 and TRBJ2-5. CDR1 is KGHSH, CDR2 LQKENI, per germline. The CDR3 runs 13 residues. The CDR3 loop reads CASSPPNQETQYF.

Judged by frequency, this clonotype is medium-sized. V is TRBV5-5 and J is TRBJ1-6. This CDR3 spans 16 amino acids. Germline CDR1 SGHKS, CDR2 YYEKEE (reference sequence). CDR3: CASSPLGLSANSPLHF. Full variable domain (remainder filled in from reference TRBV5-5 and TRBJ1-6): DAGVTQSPTHLIKTRGQQVTLRCSPISGHKSVSWYQQVLGQGPQFIFQYYEKEERGRGNFPDRFSARQFPNYSSELNVNALLLGDSALYLCASSPLGLSANSPLHFGNGTRLTVT.

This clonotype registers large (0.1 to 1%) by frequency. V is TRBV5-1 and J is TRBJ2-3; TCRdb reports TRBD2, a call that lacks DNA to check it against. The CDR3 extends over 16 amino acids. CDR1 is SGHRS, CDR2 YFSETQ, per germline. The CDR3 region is CASSPLAGGPGDTQYF.

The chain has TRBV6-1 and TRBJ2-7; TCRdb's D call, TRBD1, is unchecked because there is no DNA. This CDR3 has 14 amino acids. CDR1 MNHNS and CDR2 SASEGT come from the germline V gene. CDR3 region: CASSEGTGGYEQYF.

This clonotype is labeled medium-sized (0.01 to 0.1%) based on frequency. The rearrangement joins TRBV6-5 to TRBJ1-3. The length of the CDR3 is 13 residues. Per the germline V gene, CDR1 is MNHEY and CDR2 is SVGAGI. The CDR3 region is CASSWTAGNTIYF.

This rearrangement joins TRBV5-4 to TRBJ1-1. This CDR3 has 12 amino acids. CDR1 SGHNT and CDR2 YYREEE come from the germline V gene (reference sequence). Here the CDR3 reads CASSSPRAEAFF.

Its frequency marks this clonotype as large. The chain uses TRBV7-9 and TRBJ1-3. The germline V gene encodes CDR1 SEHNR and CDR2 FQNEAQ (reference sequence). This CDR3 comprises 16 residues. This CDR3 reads CASSLVVGLSGNTIYF.

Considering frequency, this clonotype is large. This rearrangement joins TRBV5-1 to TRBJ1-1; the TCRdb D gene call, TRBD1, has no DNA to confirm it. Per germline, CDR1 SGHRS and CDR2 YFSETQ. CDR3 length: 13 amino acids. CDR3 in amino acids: CASSLMDTYEAFF.

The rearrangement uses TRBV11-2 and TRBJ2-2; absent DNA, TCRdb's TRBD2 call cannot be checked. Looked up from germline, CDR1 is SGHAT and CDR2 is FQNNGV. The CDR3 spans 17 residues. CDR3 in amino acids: CASSSPGLAGRPGELFF.